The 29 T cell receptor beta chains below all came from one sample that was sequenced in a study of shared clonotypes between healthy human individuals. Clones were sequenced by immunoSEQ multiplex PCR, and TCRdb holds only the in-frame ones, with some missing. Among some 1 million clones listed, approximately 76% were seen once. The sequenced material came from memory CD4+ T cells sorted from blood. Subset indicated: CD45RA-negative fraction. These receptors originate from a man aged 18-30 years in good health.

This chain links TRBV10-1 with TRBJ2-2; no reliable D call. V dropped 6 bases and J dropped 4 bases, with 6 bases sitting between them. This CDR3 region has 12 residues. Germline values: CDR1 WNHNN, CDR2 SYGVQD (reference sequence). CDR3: CASSKTTGELFF. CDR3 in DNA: TGCGCCAGCAGCAAGACCACCGGGGAGCTGTTTTTT.

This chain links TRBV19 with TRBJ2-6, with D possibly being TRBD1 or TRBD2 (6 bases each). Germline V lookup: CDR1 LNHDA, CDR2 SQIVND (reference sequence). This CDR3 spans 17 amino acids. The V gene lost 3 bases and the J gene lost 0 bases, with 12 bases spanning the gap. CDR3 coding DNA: TGTGCCAGTAGTATGGGGGGCCCCTTCTCTGGGGCCAACGTCCTGACTTTC. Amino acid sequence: CASSMGGPFSGANVLTF.

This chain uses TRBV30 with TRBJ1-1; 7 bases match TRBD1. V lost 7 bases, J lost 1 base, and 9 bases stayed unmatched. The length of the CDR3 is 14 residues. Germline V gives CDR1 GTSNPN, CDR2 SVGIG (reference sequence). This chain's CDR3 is CAYTKTGTNTEAFF. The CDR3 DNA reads TGTGCCTATACGAAGACAGGGACGAACACTGAAGCTTTCTTT.

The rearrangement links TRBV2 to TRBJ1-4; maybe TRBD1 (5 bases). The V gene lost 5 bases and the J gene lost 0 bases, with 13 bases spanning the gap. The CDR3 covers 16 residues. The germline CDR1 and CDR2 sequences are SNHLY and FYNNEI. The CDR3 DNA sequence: TGTGCCAGCAGTTTAGACAGACCTGCAACTAATGAAAAACTGTTTTTT. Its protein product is CASSLDRPATNEKLFF.

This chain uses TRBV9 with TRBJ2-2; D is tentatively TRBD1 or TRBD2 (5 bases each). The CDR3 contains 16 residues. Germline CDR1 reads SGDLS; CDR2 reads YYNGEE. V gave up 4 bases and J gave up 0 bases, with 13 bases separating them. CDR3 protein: CASSPGTRTNTGELFF. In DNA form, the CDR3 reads TGTGCCAGCAGCCCCGGGACCCGGACGAACACCGGGGAGCTGTTTTTT.

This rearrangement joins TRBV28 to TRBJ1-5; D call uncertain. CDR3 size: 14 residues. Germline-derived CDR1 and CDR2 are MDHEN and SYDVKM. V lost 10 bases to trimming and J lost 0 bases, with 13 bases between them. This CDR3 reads CAIKGGNSNQPQHF. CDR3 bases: TGTGCCATCAAAGGAGGGAATAGCAATCAGCCCCAGCATTTT.

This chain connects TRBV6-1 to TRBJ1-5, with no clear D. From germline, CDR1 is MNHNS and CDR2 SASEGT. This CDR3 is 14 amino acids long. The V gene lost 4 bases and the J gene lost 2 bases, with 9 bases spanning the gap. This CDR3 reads CASSANTGNQPQHF. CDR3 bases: TGTGCCAGCAGTGCCAACACAGGCAATCAGCCCCAGCATTTT.

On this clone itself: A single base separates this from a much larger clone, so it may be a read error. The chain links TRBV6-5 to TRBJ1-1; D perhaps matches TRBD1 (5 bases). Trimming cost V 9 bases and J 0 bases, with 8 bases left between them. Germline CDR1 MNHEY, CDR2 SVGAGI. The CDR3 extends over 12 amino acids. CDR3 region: CASQQVNTEAFF. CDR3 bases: TGTGCCAGTCAACAGGTGAACACTGAAGCTTTCTTT.

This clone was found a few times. For the CDR3, the DNA is TGTGCCAGCAGAGATATTGCGACAGGGGCACATTCACCCCTCCACTTT. Amino acid sequence: CASRDIATGAHSPLHF. This chain joins TRBV6-6 and TRBJ1-6; TRBD1 matches 8 bases. The CDR3 sequence is 16 residues long. CDR1 is MNHNY and CDR2 is SVGAGI in the germline V gene (reference sequence). With 6 bases clipped from V and 8 bases from J, the junction kept 12 bases outside the gene matches.

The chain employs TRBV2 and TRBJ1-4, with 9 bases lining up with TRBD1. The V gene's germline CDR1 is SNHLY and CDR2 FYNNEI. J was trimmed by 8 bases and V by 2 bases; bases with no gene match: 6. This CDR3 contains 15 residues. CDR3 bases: TGTGCCAGCAGTGAAAGTGGGACAGGGCCCGAAAAACTGTTTTTT. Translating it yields CASSESGTGPEKLFF.

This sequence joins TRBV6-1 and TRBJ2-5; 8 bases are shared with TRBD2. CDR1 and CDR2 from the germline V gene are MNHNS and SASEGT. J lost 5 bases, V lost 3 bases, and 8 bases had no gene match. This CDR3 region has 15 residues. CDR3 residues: CASSEGGGRDETQYF. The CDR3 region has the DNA TGTGCCAGCAGTGAGGGCGGGGGGAGAGATGAGACCCAGTACTTC.

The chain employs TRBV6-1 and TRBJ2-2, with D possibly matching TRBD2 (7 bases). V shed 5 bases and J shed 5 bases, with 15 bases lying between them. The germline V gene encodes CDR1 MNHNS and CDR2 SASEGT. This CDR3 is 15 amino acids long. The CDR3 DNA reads TGTGCCAGCAGTCTTGGGGGGGCACTGACCGGGGAGCTGTTTTTT. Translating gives CASSLGGALTGELFF.

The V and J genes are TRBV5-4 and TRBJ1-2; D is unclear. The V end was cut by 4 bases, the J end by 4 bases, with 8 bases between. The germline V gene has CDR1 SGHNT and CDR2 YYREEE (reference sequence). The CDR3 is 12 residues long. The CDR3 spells CASSPGPYGYTF. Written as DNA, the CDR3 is TGTGCCAGCAGCCCCGGACCCTATGGCTACACCTTC.

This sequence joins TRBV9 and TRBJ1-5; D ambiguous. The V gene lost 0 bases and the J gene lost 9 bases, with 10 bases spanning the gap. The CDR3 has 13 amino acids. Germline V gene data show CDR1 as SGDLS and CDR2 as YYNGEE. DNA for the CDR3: TGTGCCAGCAGCGTAGATACGGGGTCGCCCCAGCATTTT. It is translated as CASSVDTGSPQHF.

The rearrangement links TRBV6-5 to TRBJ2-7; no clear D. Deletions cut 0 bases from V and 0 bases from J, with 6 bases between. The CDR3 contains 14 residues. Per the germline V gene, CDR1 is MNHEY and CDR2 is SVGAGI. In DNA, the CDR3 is TGTGCCAGCAGTTACTCCACAGCCTCCTACGAGCAGTACTTC. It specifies CASSYSTASYEQYF.

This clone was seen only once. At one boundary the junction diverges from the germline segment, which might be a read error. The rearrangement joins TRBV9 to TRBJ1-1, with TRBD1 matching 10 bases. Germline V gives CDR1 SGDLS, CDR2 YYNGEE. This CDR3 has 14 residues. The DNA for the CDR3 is TGTGCCAGCAGCGTCTTATCGACAGGGGGCGAGGGTGCCTTT. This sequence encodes CASSVLSTGGEGAF.

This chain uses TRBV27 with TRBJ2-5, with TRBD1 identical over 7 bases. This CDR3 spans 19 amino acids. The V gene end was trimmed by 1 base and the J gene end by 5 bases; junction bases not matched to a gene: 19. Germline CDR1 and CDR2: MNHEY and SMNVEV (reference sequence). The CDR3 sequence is CASSLLPLDLTGSRETQYF. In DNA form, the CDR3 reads TGTGCCAGCAGTTTATTGCCCCTGGATTTGACAGGGAGTAGGGAGACCCAGTACTTC.

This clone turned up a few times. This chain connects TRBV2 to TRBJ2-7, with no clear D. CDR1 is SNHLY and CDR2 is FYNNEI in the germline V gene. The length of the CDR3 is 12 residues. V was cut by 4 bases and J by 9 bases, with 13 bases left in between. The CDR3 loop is CASSGDRSGQYF. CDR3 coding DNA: TGTGCCAGCAGTGGGGATCGGTCGGGGCAGTACTTC.

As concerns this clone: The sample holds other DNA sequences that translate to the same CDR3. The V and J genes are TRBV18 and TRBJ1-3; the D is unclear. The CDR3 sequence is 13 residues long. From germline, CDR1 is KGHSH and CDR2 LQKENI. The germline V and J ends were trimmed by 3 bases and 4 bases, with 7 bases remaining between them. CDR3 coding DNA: TGTGCCAGCTCACCTCAAGGAGGAAACACCATATATTTT. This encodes CASSPQGGNTIYF.

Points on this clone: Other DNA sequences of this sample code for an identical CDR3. The CDR3 is CASSATGSNQPQHF. The CDR3 region has the DNA TGTGCCAGCAGCGCGACAGGGAGCAATCAGCCCCAGCATTTT. The V gene is TRBV7-2, the J gene TRBJ1-5, with TRBD1 identical over 7 bases. Germline V gene sequence: CDR1 SGHTA, CDR2 FQGNSA. This CDR3 spans 14 amino acids. V lost 5 bases to trimming and J lost 1 base; unmatched junction nucleotides: 2.

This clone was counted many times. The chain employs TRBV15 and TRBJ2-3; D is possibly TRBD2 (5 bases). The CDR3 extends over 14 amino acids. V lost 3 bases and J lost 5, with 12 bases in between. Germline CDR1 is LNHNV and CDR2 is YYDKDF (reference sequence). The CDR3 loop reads CATSRPAEGDTQYF. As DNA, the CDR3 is TGTGCCACCAGCAGGCCGGCCGAGGGAGATACGCAGTATTTT.

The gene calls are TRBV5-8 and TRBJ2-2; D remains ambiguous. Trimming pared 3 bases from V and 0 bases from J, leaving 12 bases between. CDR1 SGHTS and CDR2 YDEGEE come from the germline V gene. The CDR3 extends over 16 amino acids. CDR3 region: CASSWPTWANTGELFF. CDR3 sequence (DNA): TGTGCCAGCAGCTGGCCGACATGGGCGAACACCGGGGAGCTGTTTTTT.

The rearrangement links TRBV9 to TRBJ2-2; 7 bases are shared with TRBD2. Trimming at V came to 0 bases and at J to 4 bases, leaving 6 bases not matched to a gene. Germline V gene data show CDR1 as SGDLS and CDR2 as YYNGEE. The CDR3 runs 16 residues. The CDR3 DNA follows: TGTGCCAGCAGCGTAGCCTGGCGGGAGAGCACCGGGGAGCTGTTTTTT. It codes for CASSVAWRESTGELFF. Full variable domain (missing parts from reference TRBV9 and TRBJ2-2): DSGVTQTPKHLITATGQRVTLRCSPRSGDLSVYWYQQSLDQGLQFLIQYYNGEERAKGNILERFSAQQFPDLHSELNLSSLELGDSALYFCASSVAWRESTGELFFGEGSRLTVL.

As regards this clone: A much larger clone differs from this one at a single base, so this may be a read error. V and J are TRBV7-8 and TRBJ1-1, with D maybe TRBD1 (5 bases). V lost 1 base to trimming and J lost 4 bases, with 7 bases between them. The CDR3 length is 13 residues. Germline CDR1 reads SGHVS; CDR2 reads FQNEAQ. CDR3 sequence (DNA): TGTGCCAGCAGCTTAGTAGGGACCACTGAAGCTTTCTTT. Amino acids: CASSLVGTTEAFF.

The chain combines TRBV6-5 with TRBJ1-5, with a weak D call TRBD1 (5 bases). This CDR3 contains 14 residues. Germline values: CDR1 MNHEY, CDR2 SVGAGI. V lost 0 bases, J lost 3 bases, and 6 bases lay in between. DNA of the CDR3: TGTGCCAGCAGTTACTCCAGGGACAATCAGCCCCAGCATTTT. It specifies CASSYSRDNQPQHF.

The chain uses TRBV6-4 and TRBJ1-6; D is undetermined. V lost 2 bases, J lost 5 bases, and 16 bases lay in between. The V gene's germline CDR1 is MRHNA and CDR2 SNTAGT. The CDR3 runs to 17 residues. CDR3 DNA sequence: TGTGCCAGCAGTGACAACGTACCCTTGCCCCATAATTCACCCCTCCACTTT. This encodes CASSDNVPLPHNSPLHF.

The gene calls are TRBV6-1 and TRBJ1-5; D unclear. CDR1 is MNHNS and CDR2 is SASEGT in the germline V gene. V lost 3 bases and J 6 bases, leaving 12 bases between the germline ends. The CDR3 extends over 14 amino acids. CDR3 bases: TGTGCCAGCAGTGACCTTAGTTATACTCAGCCCCAGCATTTT. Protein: CASSDLSYTQPQHF.

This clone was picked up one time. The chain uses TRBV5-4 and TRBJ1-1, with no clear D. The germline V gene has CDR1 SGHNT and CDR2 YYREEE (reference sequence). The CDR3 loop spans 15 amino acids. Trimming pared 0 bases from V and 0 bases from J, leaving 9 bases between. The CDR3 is CASSLVQTLNTEAFF. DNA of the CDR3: TGTGCCAGCAGCTTGGTACAGACATTGAACACTGAAGCTTTCTTT.

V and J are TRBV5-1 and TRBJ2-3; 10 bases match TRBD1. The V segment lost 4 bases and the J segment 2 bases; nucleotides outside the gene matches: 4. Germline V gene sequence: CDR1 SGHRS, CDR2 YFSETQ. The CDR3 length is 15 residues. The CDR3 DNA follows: TGCGCCAGCAGCCAGGGACAGGGGATCACAGATACGCAGTATTTT. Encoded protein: CASSQGQGITDTQYF.